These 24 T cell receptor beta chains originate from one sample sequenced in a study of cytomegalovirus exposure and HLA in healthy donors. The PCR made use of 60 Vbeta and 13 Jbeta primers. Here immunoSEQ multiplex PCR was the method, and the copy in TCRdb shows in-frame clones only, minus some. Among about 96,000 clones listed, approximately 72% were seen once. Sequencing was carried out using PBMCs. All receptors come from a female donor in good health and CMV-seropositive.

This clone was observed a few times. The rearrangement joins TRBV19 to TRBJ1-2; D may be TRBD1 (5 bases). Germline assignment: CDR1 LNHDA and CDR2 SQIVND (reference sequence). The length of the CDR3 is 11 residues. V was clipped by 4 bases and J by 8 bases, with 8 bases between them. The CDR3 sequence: CASSTRGGYTF. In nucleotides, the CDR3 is TGTGCCAGTAGTACAAGGGGCGGCTACACCTTC.

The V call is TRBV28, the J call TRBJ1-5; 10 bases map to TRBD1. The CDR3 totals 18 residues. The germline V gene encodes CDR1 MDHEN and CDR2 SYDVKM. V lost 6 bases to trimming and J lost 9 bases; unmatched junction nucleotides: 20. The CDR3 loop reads CASRTGGAGGSRIRPQHF. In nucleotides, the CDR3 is TGTGCCAGCAGGACAGGGGGCGCGGGGGGGTCTAGAATTCGGCCCCAGCATTTT.

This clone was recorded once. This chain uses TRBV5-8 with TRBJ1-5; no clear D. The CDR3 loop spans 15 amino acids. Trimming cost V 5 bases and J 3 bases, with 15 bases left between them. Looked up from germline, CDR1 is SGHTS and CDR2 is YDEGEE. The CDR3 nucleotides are TGTGCCAGCAGTCGCCTTGGGCTATTCAATCAGCCCCAGCATTTT. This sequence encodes CASSRLGLFNQPQHF.

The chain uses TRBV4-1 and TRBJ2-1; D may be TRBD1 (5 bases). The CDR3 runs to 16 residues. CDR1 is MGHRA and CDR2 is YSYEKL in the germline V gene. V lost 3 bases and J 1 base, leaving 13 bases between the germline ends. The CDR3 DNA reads TGCGCCAGCAGCCAGACAAGCTCAGGGTCCTACAATGAGCAGTTCTTC. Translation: CASSQTSSGSYNEQFF.

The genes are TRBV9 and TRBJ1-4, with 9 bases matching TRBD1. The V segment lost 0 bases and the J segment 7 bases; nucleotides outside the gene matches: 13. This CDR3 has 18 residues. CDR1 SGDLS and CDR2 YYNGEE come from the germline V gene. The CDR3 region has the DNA TGTGCCAGCAGCGTAGGGGCCTTCCCGGGACAGGGAAGTGAAAAACTGTTTTTT. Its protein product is CASSVGAFPGQGSEKLFF.

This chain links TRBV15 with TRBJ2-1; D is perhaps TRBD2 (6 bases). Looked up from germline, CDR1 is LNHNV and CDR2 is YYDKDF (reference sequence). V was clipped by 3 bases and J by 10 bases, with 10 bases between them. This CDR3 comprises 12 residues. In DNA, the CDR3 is TGTGCCACCAGCAGTGGGGGGTCGGAGCAGTTCTTC. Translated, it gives CATSSGGSEQFF.

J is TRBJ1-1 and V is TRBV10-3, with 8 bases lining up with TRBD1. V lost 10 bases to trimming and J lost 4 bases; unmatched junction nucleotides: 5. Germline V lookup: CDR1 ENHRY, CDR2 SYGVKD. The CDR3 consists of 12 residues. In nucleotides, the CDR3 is TGTGCCACCAGGGGGCTGGGCACTGAAGCTTTCTTT. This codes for CATRGLGTEAFF.

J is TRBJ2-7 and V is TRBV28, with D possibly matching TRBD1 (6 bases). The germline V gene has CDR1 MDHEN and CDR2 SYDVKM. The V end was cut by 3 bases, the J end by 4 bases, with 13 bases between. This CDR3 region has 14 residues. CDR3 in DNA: TGTGCCAGCAGTTTCCCGGACAGCGAGTACGAGCAGTACTTC. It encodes CASSFPDSEYEQYF.

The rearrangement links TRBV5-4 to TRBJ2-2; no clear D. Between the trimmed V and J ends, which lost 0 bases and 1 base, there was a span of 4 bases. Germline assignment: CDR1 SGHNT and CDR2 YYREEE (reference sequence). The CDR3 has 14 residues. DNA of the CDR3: TGTGCCAGCAGCTTGGAACAGAACACCGGGGAGCTGTTTTTT. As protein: CASSLEQNTGELFF.

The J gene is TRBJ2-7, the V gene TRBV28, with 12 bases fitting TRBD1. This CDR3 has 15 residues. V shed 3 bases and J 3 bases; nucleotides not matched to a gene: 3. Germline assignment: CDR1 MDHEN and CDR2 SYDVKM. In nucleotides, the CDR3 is TGTGCCAGCAGTTTTAGGGACAGGGGGCACTACGAGCAGTACTTC. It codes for CASSFRDRGHYEQYF.

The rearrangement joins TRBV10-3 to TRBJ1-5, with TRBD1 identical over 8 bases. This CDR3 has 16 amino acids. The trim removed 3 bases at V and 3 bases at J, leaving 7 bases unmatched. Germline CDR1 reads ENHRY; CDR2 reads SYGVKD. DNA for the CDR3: TGTGCCATCAGTGACGTTCAGGGGGCGAACAATCAGCCCCAGCATTTT. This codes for CAISDVQGANNQPQHF.

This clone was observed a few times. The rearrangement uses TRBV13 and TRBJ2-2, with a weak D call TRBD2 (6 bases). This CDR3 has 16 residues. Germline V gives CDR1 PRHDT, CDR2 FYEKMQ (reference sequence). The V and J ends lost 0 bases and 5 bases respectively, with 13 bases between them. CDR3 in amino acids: CASSLGGPRGTGELFF. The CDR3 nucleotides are TGTGCCAGCAGCTTAGGAGGGCCCCGGGGGACCGGGGAGCTGTTTTTT.

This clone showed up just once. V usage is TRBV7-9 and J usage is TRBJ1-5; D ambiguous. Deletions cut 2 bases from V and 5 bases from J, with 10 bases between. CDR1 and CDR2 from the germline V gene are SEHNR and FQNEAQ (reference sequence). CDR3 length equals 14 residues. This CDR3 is CASSLTGPYQPQHF. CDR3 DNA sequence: TGTGCCAGCAGCTTAACCGGTCCCTATCAGCCCCAGCATTTT.

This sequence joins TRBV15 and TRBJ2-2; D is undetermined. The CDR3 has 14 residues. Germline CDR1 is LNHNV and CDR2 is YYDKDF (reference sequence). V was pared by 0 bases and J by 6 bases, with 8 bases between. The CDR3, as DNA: TGTGCCACCAGCAGAGATAAGAGTTCCGGGGAGCTGTTTTTT. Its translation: CATSRDKSSGELFF. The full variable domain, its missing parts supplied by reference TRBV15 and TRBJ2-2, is DAMVIQNPRYQVTQFGKPVTLSCSQTLNHNVMYWYQQKSSQAPKLLFHYYDKDFNNEADTPDNFQSRRPNTSFCFLDIRSPGLGDTAMYLCATSRDKSSGELFFGEGSRLTVL.

In DNA form, the CDR3 reads TGTGCCAGCAGTTCGGGACTAGCGGGCCACAAGAACGAGCAGTACTTC. Translated, it gives CASSSGLAGHKNEQYF. The chain couples TRBV28 to TRBJ2-7, with 12 bases fitting TRBD2. Germline CDR1 is MDHEN and CDR2 is SYDVKM. With V trimmed by 4 bases and J by 5 bases, 9 bases remained unmatched. This CDR3 region has 16 residues.

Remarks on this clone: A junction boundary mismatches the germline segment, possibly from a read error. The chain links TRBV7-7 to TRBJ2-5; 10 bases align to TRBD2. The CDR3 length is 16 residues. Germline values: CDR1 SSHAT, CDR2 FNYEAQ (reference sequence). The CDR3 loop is CASSLGGTSGTETQYF. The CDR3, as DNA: TGTGCTAGCAGCTTAGGGGGAACTAGCGGGACTGAGACCCAGTACTTC.

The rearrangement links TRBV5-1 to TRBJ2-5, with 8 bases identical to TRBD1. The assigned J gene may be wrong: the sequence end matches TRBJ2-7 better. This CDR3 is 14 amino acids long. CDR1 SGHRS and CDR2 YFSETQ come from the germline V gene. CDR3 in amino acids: CASSWWTGQGEQYF. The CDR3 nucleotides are TGCGCCAGCAGCTGGTGGACAGGGCAGGGCGAGCAGTACTTC.

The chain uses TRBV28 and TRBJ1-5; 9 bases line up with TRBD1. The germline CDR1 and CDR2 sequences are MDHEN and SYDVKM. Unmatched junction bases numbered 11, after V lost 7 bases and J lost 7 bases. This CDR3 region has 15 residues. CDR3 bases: TGTGCCAGCACCCACCGGGACAGGGTGGCCCAGCCCCAGCATTTT. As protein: CASTHRDRVAQPQHF.

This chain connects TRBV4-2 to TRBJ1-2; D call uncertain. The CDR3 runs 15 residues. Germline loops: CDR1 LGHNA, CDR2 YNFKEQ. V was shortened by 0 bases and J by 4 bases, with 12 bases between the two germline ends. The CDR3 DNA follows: TGTGCCAGCAGCCAAGAGGGTCGGAGAACCTATGGCTACACCTTC. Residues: CASSQEGRRTYGYTF.

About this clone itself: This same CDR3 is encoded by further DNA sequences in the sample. The CDR3 loop is CASSLGRTYEQYF. The CDR3 region has the DNA TGTGCCAGCAGCTTAGGGCGGACCTACGAGCAGTACTTC. V and J are TRBV7-2 and TRBJ2-7; D is unresolved. This CDR3 is 13 amino acids long. Germline-derived CDR1 and CDR2 are SGHTA and FQGNSA. V was trimmed by 1 base and J by 2 bases, leaving 6 bases between them.

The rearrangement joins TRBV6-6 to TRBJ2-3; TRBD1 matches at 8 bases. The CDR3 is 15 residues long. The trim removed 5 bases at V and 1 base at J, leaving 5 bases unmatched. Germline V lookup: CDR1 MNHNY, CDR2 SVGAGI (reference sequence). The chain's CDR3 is CASSPTDRGTDTQYF. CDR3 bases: TGTGCCAGCAGTCCGACGGACAGGGGCACAGATACGCAGTATTTT.

The CDR3 nucleotides are TGTGCCAGCAGCTTAGGGGGGGACACTGAAGCTTTCTTT. Protein: CASSLGGDTEAFF. The chain combines TRBV9 with TRBJ1-1; TRBD1 is a possible D gene (6 bases). Trimming removed 4 bases from V and 3 bases from J, with 10 bases in between. There are 13 residues in the CDR3. Germline CDR1 is SGDLS and CDR2 is YYNGEE.

The CDR3 sequence: CASSSWTGGNTEAFF. The CDR3 bases are TGTGCCAGCAGTTCTTGGACAGGGGGCAACACTGAAGCTTTCTTT. The V call is TRBV28, the J call TRBJ1-1; 11 bases are shared with TRBD1. This CDR3 comprises 15 residues. Germline V gene lookup returns CDR1 MDHEN and CDR2 SYDVKM. Losses at the gene ends were 4 bases for V and 2 bases for J; bases not matched to a gene: 3.

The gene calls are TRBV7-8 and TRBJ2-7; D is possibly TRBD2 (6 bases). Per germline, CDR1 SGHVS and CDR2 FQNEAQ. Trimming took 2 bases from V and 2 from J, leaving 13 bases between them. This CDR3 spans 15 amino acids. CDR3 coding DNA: TGTGCCAGCAGCTTATATAGCGGCGCCCCCTACGAGCAGTACTTC. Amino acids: CASSLYSGAPYEQYF.